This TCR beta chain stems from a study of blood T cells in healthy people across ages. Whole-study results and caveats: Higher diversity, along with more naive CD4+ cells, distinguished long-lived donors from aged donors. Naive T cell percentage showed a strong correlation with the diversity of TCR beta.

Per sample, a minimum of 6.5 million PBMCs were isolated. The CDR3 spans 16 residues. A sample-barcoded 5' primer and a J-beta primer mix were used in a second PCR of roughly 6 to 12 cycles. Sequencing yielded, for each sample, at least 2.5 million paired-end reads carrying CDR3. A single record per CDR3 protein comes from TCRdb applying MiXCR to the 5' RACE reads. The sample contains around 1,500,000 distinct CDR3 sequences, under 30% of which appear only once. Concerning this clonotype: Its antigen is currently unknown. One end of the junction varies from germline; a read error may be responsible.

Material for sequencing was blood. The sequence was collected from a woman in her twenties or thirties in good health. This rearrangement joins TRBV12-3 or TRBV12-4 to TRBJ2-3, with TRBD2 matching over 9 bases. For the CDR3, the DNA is TGTGCCAGCAGTTTAGTCCTAGCGGGGATCACAGATGCGCAGTATTTT. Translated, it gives CASSLVLAGITDAQYF.